This T cell receptor beta chain comes out of a study of identical twins (dated by TCRdb to 2016 to 2018). Looking at the study overall: To test whether fetal clonotypes persist, this study deep-sequenced TCR alpha and beta repertoires from monozygotic twins, from unrelated adults of various ages, and from cord blood. To rule out contamination, the twin experiments were replicated at different times with different library preparation protocols.

A note on this clonotype: No cognate antigen has been identified for it. No per-base quality is available; no much larger clone lies one base away.

The method behind the library was 5' RACE. Instrument used: Illumina HiSeq 2000. Template switching introduced a universal primer binding site; the final cDNA contained a unique molecular identifier, enabling accurate counting of TCR cDNA molecules. Specific primers in the conserved constant-segment region were used to synthesize first-strand cDNA for the TCR alpha and beta chains. To control for contamination, each cDNA library was double barcoded with a SMART-Mk sample barcode plus Illumina barcodes. TruSeq adapter sequences, together with Illumina sample barcodes, were added in two successive PCR steps. Sequencing of the TCR alpha and beta cDNA libraries was done on the Illumina HiSeq platform using custom primers. The paper's processing steps were these. MiGEC processed the raw reads to extract unique molecular identifiers, while MiXCR was used to determine the CDR3 positions. Recombination models were inferred per individual with the repgenHMM and IGoR tools using an EM algorithm. Shared clonotypes were analyzed with the tcR package in R, and sharing was normalized by the product of cloneset sizes. To study raw recombination without the effects of thymic and clonal selection, out-of-frame nonproductive sequences were analyzed. TCRdb applied fastp at Q25 and MiXCR to the public reads, then kept only in-frame beta chains. Rows with a matching CDR3 protein are joined into one entry that keeps the most common DNA and genes. The V and J calls reflect TCRdb's pipeline rather than the authors' work. The sample table shows hundreds of thousands of distinct CDR3 sequences, and approximately 13% are seen once. The ten top clones hold roughly 1.5% of the sample.

Every donor in the study was a healthy Caucasian. The twin cohort consisted of three pairs of female monozygotic twins, all aged roughly 18 to 30 years. Peripheral blood mononuclear cells were the source from which RNA for the TCR libraries was isolated. Overall study results and their limits: Because the same donors could not be followed over many years, the conclusions depended on cross-sectional statistical analysis. Excess twin sharing in beta out-of-frame sequences was weaker because fewer shared sequences lowered the signal-to-noise ratio. Zero-insertion analyses could be partly confounded by invariant T cells such as MAIT and iNKT, though diverse VJ usage argued against such confounding for most clonotypes. In monozygotic twins, recombination models systematically underestimated out-of-frame TCR alpha sharing, but the models matched the sharing seen between unrelated individuals. Compared with coincidental sharing between unrelated individuals, out-of-frame TCR alpha sequences shared between twins had an excess of sequences with low generation probability. Abundant cord blood beta clonotypes had fewer insertions, young adult naive repertoires showed a similar but weaker trend, and memory repertoires showed no such trend.

A further study also used this sample, focusing on yellow fever vaccine responses in identical twins. The second study, in turn, reports: The authors reported that the T cell response to vaccination in identical twins appeared partly convergent and partly personalized. In identical twins, the study followed T cell clones that responded to the vaccine with precision.

The specimen sequenced was PBMCs. The receptor was isolated from a woman aged 18-29 years in good health.

The encoded CDR3 is CASSNLETGGGDEQFF. The sequenced DNA: TGTGCCAGCAGCAACCTCGAGACAGGGGGCGGAGATGAGCAGTTCTTC. The chain is made from TRBV13 and TRBJ2-1; TRBD1 aligns with 10 central bases. Spanning cysteine to phenylalanine, the CDR3 consists of 16 amino acids. Kept here is only the CDR3 DNA, which spans 48 bases and is read in frame from base 1. Reading the germline V gene (reference sequence) gives CDR1 PRHDT and CDR2 FYEKMQ. At the junction V is shortened by 5 bases and J by 8 bases; bases outside the gene matches: 12.